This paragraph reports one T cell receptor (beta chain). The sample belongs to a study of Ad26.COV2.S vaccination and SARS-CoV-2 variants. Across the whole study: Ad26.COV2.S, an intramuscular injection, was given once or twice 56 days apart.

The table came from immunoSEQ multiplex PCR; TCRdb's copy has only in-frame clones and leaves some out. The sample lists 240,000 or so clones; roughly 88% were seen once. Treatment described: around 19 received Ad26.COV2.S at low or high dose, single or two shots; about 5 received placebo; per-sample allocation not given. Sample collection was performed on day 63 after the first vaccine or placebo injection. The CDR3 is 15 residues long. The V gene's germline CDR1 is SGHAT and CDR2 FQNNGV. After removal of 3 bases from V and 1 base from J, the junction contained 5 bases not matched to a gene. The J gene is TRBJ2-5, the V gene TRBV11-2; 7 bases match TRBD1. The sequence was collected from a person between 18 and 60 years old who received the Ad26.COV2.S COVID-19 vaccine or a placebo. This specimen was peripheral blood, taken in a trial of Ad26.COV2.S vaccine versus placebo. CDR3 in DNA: TGTGCCAGCAGCTTCCGACAGGGAACCCAAGAGACCCAGTACTTC. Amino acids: CASSFRQGTQETQYF.